A single sample gave rise to the 26 T cell receptor beta chains below, sequenced in a study of blood T cell repertoires in COVID-19. Clones were read by immunoSEQ multiplex PCR, and TCRdb kept only the in-frame ones, dropping some. Of 50,000 to 70,000 clones listed, 76% are singletons. The material sequenced was peripheral blood. The source of these receptors is a man in his fifties or sixties with active or convalescent COVID-19.

V usage is TRBV6-5 and J usage is TRBJ1-2, with TRBD1 as a possible D gene (5 bases). Germline V gene sequence: CDR1 MNHEY, CDR2 SVGAGI. Trimming removed 6 bases from V and 6 bases from J, with 17 bases in between. CDR3 length equals 14 residues. Written as DNA, the CDR3 is TGTGCCAGCAGCCTAGACAGCGCCTGGAATGGCTACACCTTC. Protein sequence: CASSLDSAWNGYTF.

The gene calls are TRBV7-9 and TRBJ1-1; 7 nucleotides align to TRBD1. With 5 bases clipped from V and 2 bases from J, the junction kept 17 bases outside the gene matches. From germline, CDR1 is SEHNR and CDR2 FQNEAQ (reference sequence). CDR3 length equals 18 residues. The CDR3 DNA reads TGTGCCAGCAGCGTCCTTTCACGACAGGGAATTTCAAACACTGAAGCTTTCTTT. Translation: CASSVLSRQGISNTEAFF.

The chain recombines TRBV5-1 with TRBJ1-2; 8 bases match TRBD1. The CDR3 is 14 residues long. Germline V lookup: CDR1 SGHRS, CDR2 YFSETQ. Trimming cost V 1 base and J 1 base; bases outside gene matches: 0. CDR3 protein: CASSLTGGNYGYTF. CDR3 bases: TGCGCCAGCAGCTTGACAGGGGGTAACTATGGCTACACCTTC. Based on the CDR3 plus reference TRBV5-1 and TRBJ1-2, the full variable domain is KAGVTQTPRYLIKTRGQQVTLSCSPISGHRSVSWYQQTPGQGLQFLFEYFSETQRNKGNFPGRFSGRQFSNSRSEMNVSTLELGDSALYLCASSLTGGNYGYTFGSGTRLTVV.

J is TRBJ2-5 and V is TRBV15; 10 bases are shared with TRBD2. The CDR3 is 16 amino acids. Germline CDR1 reads LNHNV; CDR2 reads YYDKDF (reference sequence). With V trimmed by 1 base and J by 1 base, 3 bases remained unmatched. CDR3 amino acids: CATSRALAGVQETQYF. The CDR3 DNA follows: TGTGCCACCAGCAGAGCCCTAGCGGGGGTCCAAGAGACCCAGTACTTC. The full variable domain, completed using reference TRBV15 and TRBJ2-5, is DAMVIQNPRYQVTQFGKPVTLSCSQTLNHNVMYWYQQKSSQAPKLLFHYYDKDFNNEADTPDNFQSRRPNTSFCFLDIRSPGLGDTAMYLCATSRALAGVQETQYFGPGTRLLVL.

The chain recombines TRBV5-4 with TRBJ1-6; 8 positions match TRBD1. CDR1 and CDR2 from the germline V gene are SGHNT and YYREEE (reference sequence). The CDR3 loop spans 17 amino acids. The J segment lost 10 bases and the V segment lost 4 bases, leaving 16 bases of the junction unmatched. The CDR3 sequence is CASSGSLDRGQWSPLHF. In DNA, the CDR3 is TGTGCCAGCAGCGGATCCCTCGACAGGGGCCAATGGTCACCCCTCCACTTT.

The J gene is TRBJ2-3, the V gene TRBV5-1; possibly TRBD2 for D (5 bases). Trimming left V 0 bases short and J 1 base short, with 12 bases between. This CDR3 has 16 residues. The germline gives CDR1 SGHRS, CDR2 YFSETQ. This chain's CDR3 is CASSLAPLAGTDTQYF. In DNA form, the CDR3 reads TGCGCCAGCAGCTTGGCGCCTCTAGCAGGCACAGATACGCAGTATTTT.

CDR3 bases: TGTGCCAGCAGAGACGGGGTCGCGGAAGCTTTCTTT. Its translation is CASRDGVAEAFF. The V gene is TRBV2, the J gene TRBJ1-1, with unresolved D. The V and J ends lost 6 bases and 8 bases respectively, with 13 bases between them. Germline V gene data show CDR1 as SNHLY and CDR2 as FYNNEI. The CDR3 spans 12 residues.

The rearrangement links TRBV19 to TRBJ1-1; D remains unclear. The CDR3 consists of 13 residues. Germline V gives CDR1 LNHDA, CDR2 SQIVND (reference sequence). V was pared by 4 bases and J by 4 bases, with 10 bases between. DNA of the CDR3: TGTGCCAGTAGTACCTCGGGAGGCACTGAAGCTTTCTTT. Amino acid sequence: CASSTSGGTEAFF.

The chain uses TRBV6-5 and TRBJ1-1; D is unresolved. V dropped 6 bases and J dropped 2 bases, with 13 bases sitting between them. The germline V gene encodes CDR1 MNHEY and CDR2 SVGAGI. There are 14 residues in the CDR3. The CDR3 DNA reads TGTGCCAGCAGCGCCAGCCGGGTCAACACTGAAGCTTTCTTT. It specifies CASSASRVNTEAFF.

The V gene is TRBV11-2, the J gene TRBJ2-1; tentative D call: TRBD1 (6 bases). Germline V gives CDR1 SGHAT, CDR2 FQNNGV. V lost 1 base and J lost 4, with 11 bases in between. The CDR3 runs to 15 residues. The CDR3 protein is CASSLVGQGYNEQFF. DNA of the CDR3: TGTGCCAGCAGCTTAGTAGGCCAGGGGTACAATGAGCAGTTCTTC. Combining the CDR3 with reference TRBV11-2 and TRBJ2-1 gives the whole variable domain EAGVAQSPRYKIIEKRQSVAFWCNPISGHATLYWYQQILGQGPKLLIQFQNNGVVDDSQLPKDRFSAERLKGVDSTLKIQPAKLEDSAVYLCASSLVGQGYNEQFFGPGTRLTVL.

This chain connects TRBV2 to TRBJ2-7, with 7 bases lining up with TRBD1. Germline V gene sequence: CDR1 SNHLY, CDR2 FYNNEI. V lost 7 bases, J lost 4 bases, and 7 bases stayed unmatched. The CDR3 consists of 13 residues. The CDR3 sequence is CASKPGQPYEQYF. CDR3 bases: TGTGCCAGCAAACCGGGACAGCCTTACGAGCAGTACTTC.

The chain carries TRBV28 and TRBJ2-7, with TRBD2 matching 7 bases. The CDR3 covers 15 residues. CDR1 and CDR2 from the germline V gene are MDHEN and SYDVKM. V was pared by 7 bases and J by 0 bases, with 9 bases of the junction left unmatched. The CDR3 reads CASTMSGTRSYEQYF. The CDR3 region has the DNA TGTGCCAGCACGATGAGCGGGACCCGCTCCTACGAGCAGTACTTC.

The genes are TRBV20-1 and TRBJ1-1; D may be TRBD1 (5 bases). V dropped 5 bases and J dropped 11 bases, with 12 bases sitting between them. Germline CDR1 reads DFQATT; CDR2 reads SNEGSKA (reference sequence). The CDR3 spans 10 residues. CDR3 nucleotide sequence: TGCAGTGCTTCGGGGGTAGCGGCTTTCTTT. The encoded protein is CSASGVAAFF.

The V gene is TRBV18, the J gene TRBJ1-3; D is ambiguous. The CDR3 has 13 residues. Germline CDR1 reads KGHSH; CDR2 reads LQKENI. V gave up 2 bases and J gave up 2 bases, with 4 bases separating them. The CDR3 loop reads CASSPGPGNTIYF. The DNA for the CDR3 is TGTGCCAGCTCACCAGGGCCTGGAAACACCATATATTTT.

The V call is TRBV18, the J call TRBJ1-1; TRBD1 aligns across 8 bases. Germline lookup yields CDR1 KGHSH and CDR2 LQKENI. The CDR3 runs to 15 residues. With V trimmed by 3 bases and J by 5 bases, 8 bases remained unmatched. The CDR3 sequence is CASSPGQDGNTEAFF. The CDR3 nucleotides are TGTGCCAGCTCACCGGGACAGGATGGTAATACTGAAGCTTTCTTT.

In this sample, this clone turned up once. Other DNA sequences within the sample encode an identical CDR3. This rearrangement joins TRBV27 to TRBJ2-7, with 8 bases identical to TRBD1. The CDR3 has 13 residues. Germline values: CDR1 MNHEY, CDR2 SMNVEV (reference sequence). The J segment lost 6 bases and the V segment lost 2 bases, leaving 3 bases of the junction unmatched. CDR3 region: CASSLGQGGEQYF. CDR3 in DNA: TGTGCCAGCAGTTTAGGACAGGGCGGCGAGCAGTACTTC.

The chain links TRBV6-6 to TRBJ1-5; D is possibly TRBD1 (5 bases). Trimming took 7 bases from V and 4 from J, leaving 20 bases between them. The CDR3 is 16 residues long. From germline, CDR1 is MNHNY and CDR2 SVGAGI (reference sequence). The chain's CDR3 is CASKELRQNENQPQHF. The CDR3 bases are TGTGCCAGCAAAGAACTACGACAGAATGAGAATCAGCCCCAGCATTTT.

The chain carries TRBV15 and TRBJ1-2; D gene ambiguous. Between the trimmed V and J ends, which lost 0 bases and 1 base, there was a span of 12 bases. Germline assignment: CDR1 LNHNV and CDR2 YYDKDF (reference sequence). This CDR3 has 16 residues. In DNA, the CDR3 is TGTGCCACCAGCAGAGAGGGCAGGAAGGTTAACTATGGCTACACCTTC. Translating gives CATSREGRKVNYGYTF.

This sequence joins TRBV5-4 and TRBJ2-5; TRBD2 aligns across 14 bases. Germline assignment: CDR1 SGHNT and CDR2 YYREEE (reference sequence). J lost 5 bases, V lost 3 bases, and 6 bases had no gene match. The CDR3 covers 16 residues. The CDR3 region has the DNA TGTGCCAGCAGCTCGGGACTAGCGGGGGAGGGGGAGACCCAGTACTTC. This encodes CASSSGLAGEGETQYF.

The CDR3 nucleotides read TGTGCCAGCAATTGGAAGTCCAGGGTCACTGAAGCTTTCTTT. This sequence encodes CASNWKSRVTEAFF. The chain links TRBV2 to TRBJ1-1, with a tentative D call TRBD1 (5 bases). This CDR3 has 14 amino acids. Germline values: CDR1 SNHLY, CDR2 FYNNEI. Trimming pared 7 bases from V and 4 bases from J, leaving 16 bases between.

This chain joins TRBV19 and TRBJ2-7; 7 nucleotides align to TRBD2. CDR1 LNHDA and CDR2 SQIVND come from the germline V gene (reference sequence). This CDR3 spans 14 amino acids. With V trimmed by 4 bases and J by 5 bases, 8 bases remained unmatched. CDR3 loop: CASSSRSGDDEQYF. The CDR3 nucleotides are TGTGCCAGTAGTAGTAGGAGCGGGGACGACGAGCAGTACTTC.

This clone was seen only a few times. V usage is TRBV11-2 and J usage is TRBJ2-5; TRBD2 matches 11 bases. The J segment lost 3 bases and the V segment lost 5 bases, leaving 5 bases of the junction unmatched. Germline-derived CDR1 and CDR2 are SGHAT and FQNNGV. The CDR3 is 15 residues long. The CDR3 coding sequence is TGTGCCAGCAGCCCGGGACTAGCGGAAGAAGAGACCCAGTACTTC. Its translation is CASSPGLAEEETQYF.

The gene calls are TRBV7-9 and TRBJ2-3; TRBD2 agrees at 11 bases. The CDR3 covers 16 residues. V gave up 2 bases and J gave up 6 bases; unmatched junction bases: 7. Per germline, CDR1 SEHNR and CDR2 FQNEAQ (reference sequence). CDR3 protein: CASSLPTSGSADTQYF. For the CDR3, the DNA is TGTGCCAGCAGCTTACCAACTAGCGGGAGCGCGGATACGCAGTATTTT.

The rearrangement uses TRBV3-1 (or the pseudogene TRBV3-2) and TRBJ2-1; 11 bases agree with TRBD2. The length of the CDR3 is 14 residues. After removal of 6 bases from V and 10 bases from J, the junction contained 8 bases not matched to a gene. Germline CDR1 LGHDT, CDR2 YNNKEL (reference sequence). In nucleotides, the CDR3 is TGTGCCAGCAGTTTAGCGGGAGGGAATGGAGAGCAGTTCTTC. Translating gives CASSLAGGNGEQFF.

The rearrangement links TRBV4-1 to TRBJ1-4, with 9 positions matching TRBD1. With 0 bases clipped from V and 2 bases from J, the junction kept 10 bases outside the gene matches. The CDR3 covers 19 residues. Per the germline V gene, CDR1 is MGHRA and CDR2 is YSYEKL. CDR3 sequence: CASSQDLRPGTGTNEKLFF. The CDR3 nucleotides read TGCGCCAGCAGCCAAGACCTTCGTCCCGGGACAGGGACTAATGAAAAACTGTTTTTT.

This chain uses TRBV6-5 with TRBJ1-1; weak D call: TRBD1 (6 bases). Between the trimmed V and J ends, which lost 6 bases and 2 bases, there was a span of 7 bases. Germline loops: CDR1 MNHEY, CDR2 SVGAGI. There are 12 residues in the CDR3. CDR3 sequence reads: CASSRGNTEAFF. In nucleotides, the CDR3 is TGTGCCAGCAGCAGGGGTAACACTGAAGCTTTCTTT.